This T cell receptor (beta chain) was retrieved from a study of cytomegalovirus exposure and HLA in healthy donors (dated by TCRdb to between 2016 and 2019). General notes on the study: In an earlier analysis of under 750 of the donors, roughly 300 Gb of sequence data and 117 million unique TCR beta sequences from approximately 180 million T cells were reported. About 280 gigabases of sequencing data and around 85 million unique TCR sequences made up an early release that covered some 640 HLA-typed donors. The genetic ancestry cluster associated with self-reported Caucasian donors included 81% of the approximately 400 genotyped donors. The study aimed to test whether signatures of past pathogen exposure could be identified by cataloging public T cell receptors. The study used immunosequencing to profile the T cell repertoires of hundreds of subjects and linked those repertoires to cytomegalovirus serostatus. In addition to the first cohort of approximately 650 subjects, a separate validation cohort of 120 different subjects was used. To predict cytomegalovirus infection status, the study combined high-throughput TCR immunosequencing, statistical association of individual TCRs with disease status, and machine learning. To study patterns of TCR occurrence, a later analysis re-analyzed previously published TCR beta repertoires from 666 donors and added high-resolution HLA genotyping. The later analysis used no new phenotypic data to find candidate immune exposures, relying instead on TCR beta sequences and their occurrence across donors. In an earlier analysis of roughly 580 of the donors, high-throughput TCR beta sequencing was used to judge whether each TCR beta V gene segment behaved as functional or pseudogenic. Alongside the repertoire data, information on donor age, sex, ethnicity and CMV serostatus was compiled. Genome-wide SNP genotypes for about 55% of the roughly 670 donors were used in a later genetic analysis, which treated that subset as a discovery cohort. Every discovery cohort repertoire had been produced on one sequencing platform. Class I and class II HLA loci were covered by the typing at four-digit resolution. The number of donors typed differed by locus, with about 629-630 for A, B, C, DRB1 and DQB1, 522 for DQA1, 600 to 610 for DPA1, and roughly 450 for DPB1. Because of strong linkage in the cohort, a handful of DR-DQ haplotypes were treated as single units for association and clustering. Across 300 to 500 genotyped donors of the cohort, an average of approximately 240,000 unique TCR beta nucleotide sequences per donor were sequenced, and roughly 17% of those sequences were non-productive.

The cohort consisted of hundreds of healthy bone marrow donors. Cohort members were all nominally healthy when sampled, although unrecorded immune exposures were likely present. The donor was CMV seronegative and belonged to the group of 380 or so seronegative cohort members. A peripheral blood sample was provided by each donor, and peripheral blood mononuclear cells were used for TCR beta sequencing. The Qiagen DNeasy Blood Extraction Kit was used to extract genomic DNA from the blood cell samples. There are 15 amino acids in the CDR3, from cysteine to phenylalanine inclusive. Only the CDR3 DNA stays, 45 bases, in frame from base 1. General conclusions and limits of the study: In a later analysis, the rate of TCR association differed among HLA loci, with DRB1 alleles having the most associated TCRs and HLA-C alleles having the fewest. CMV serostatus was the only immune exposure information available for the cohort. A further reported finding was that TCR beta sequences accurately predicted the HLA-A and HLA-B alleles for most subjects in the first cohort. The authors suggested that the approach could potentially be extended to other disease states and immunological phenotypes. The classifier was reported to diagnose cytomegalovirus status with high specificity and sensitivity in both the original cohort and the validation cohort. A cluster of highly shared sequence variants was judged likely to represent a technical artifact of the sequencing pipeline. An earlier analysis of several hundred of the donors showed that most TCR beta V segments appeared in productive rearrangements either about 87% or about 30% of the time, which broadly matched IMGT annotations. In a later analysis, HLA-associated TCR beta chains showed more clonal expansion and lower generation probabilities than non-associated chains that were equally common. Compared with the 666-donor mean, donors in an Asian-associated ancestry cluster had fewer N-insertions in productive TCRs, according to a later genetic analysis. Correlated functional status among segregating V segments might reflect linkage disequilibrium, but an unknown experimental factor could not be ruled out. Strong co-occurrence of HLA alleles, especially DR and DQ, made assigning TCR associations to individual alleles difficult. V-gene and J-gene trimming of TCR beta chains was associated with a missense DCLRE1C variant in a later genetic analysis, and the association was replicated in an independent cohort. A later analysis found that most CMV-associated TCR beta chains appeared HLA-restricted, with HLA associations seemingly driven largely by CMV exposure. A few of the identified cytomegalovirus-associated TCR beta chains were confirmed in vitro to be specific for cytomegalovirus antigens. Because some donors lacked HLA typing at each locus, the association tests relied only on the typed subset. The presence/absence analyses assumed that sequencing depth was roughly uniform across donors, and that assumption may not be true. In a later analysis, 16,951 TCR beta sequences were associated with specific HLA alleles at a false discovery rate of 0.05. Because counts were too low, roughly 16 rarely observed V segments, including chromosome 9 orphons, were excluded from the earlier analysis of under 650 of the donors. According to a later analysis, parvovirus B19, influenza, CMV and Epstein-Barr virus appeared linked to several top co-occurrence clusters. Only TCR beta chains were sequenced in this cohort, and the absence of alpha or paired-chain data limited detectable features. The study gave a list of about 150 TCR beta chains associated with cytomegalovirus. Most TCR sequences were observed very rarely across donors, whereas some public TCRs were present in many individuals. Some IMGT-functional V segments, including TRBV6-2 and TRBV6-3, could not be told apart with the 87-base-pair reads, so those segments were excluded.

Details on this clone: Its antigen is currently not known. No base-level quality is on record; no much larger clone is a single base apart.

Libraries were made using the immunoSEQ multiplex PCR assay. A mixture of 60 forward primers for TCR Vbeta segments and 13 reverse primers for TCR Jbeta segments was used in the multiplex PCR. The CDR3 region of rearranged TCR beta genes was amplified from genomic DNA by a multiplex PCR assay. Amplified TCR beta libraries were sequenced as 87-base-pair reads on the Illumina HiSeq System. The study's own analysis went as follows. Across the 670 or so repertoires, a later analysis counted 75 million to 90 million unique TCR beta chains, roughly 11 million of which were shared by at least two donors. A nearest-neighbor algorithm error-corrected the raw reads and collapsed the reads into unique sequences, merging closely related sequences to remove PCR and sequencing errors. CDR3 sequences were aligned to IMGT reference sequences to assign V, D and J gene segments. Each retained sequence needed at least a six-nucleotide match to both a V gene segment and a J gene segment. A rearrangement counted as productive if the CDR3 had no stop codons and remained in frame with V and J, and every other rearrangement counted as non-productive. Following IMGT convention, CDR3 was defined as the stretch from the second conserved V-encoded cysteine to the conserved J-encoded phenylalanine. The earlier analysis of 587 of the donors excluded any sequence lacking an unambiguous match to a single V gene segment. In an earlier analysis of several hundred of the donors, a V segment was called functional when productive rearrangements were above 56.7%, and segregating when the standard deviation between donors exceeded 5%. A statistical classification framework was built to diagnose cytomegalovirus status from the catalog of TCR beta chain sequences. V and J gene assignment, in a later analysis, came from comparing TCR nucleotide sequences with IMGT/GENE-DB human TR gene sequences. The TCRdist pipeline was used in a later analysis to assign CDR3 sequences and most-parsimonious VDJ recombination scenarios. In a later analysis, each TCR beta chain was defined by its CDR3 amino acid sequence together with its V-gene family, and reads lacking a unique V-gene family were excluded. In a later analysis, 450 to 600 highly shared, low-generation-probability nucleotide sequences were removed to address suspected cross-contamination and a sequencing artifact. In a later analysis, a clonal expansion index for each public chain was calculated from normalized within-repertoire ranks of inferred template counts. A later analysis computed generation probabilities with a VDJ recombination model fitted to out-of-frame rearrangements, and checked the results against IGoR. Hypergeometric tests were used in a later analysis to score TCR-TCR, TCR-HLA and TCR-CMV co-occurrence, with a repertoire-size bias correction applied to the TCR pairs. In a later analysis, false discovery rates were estimated by permuting HLA or CMV assignments 20 times. In a later analysis, co-occurring TCRs were grouped with DBSCAN, and TCRdist sequence similarity was added when clustering was performed within HLA-allele-positive subsets. For co-occurrence clustering, repertoires with fewer than 30,000 or more than 120,000 public chains were excluded, along with 4 to 6 repertoires with anomalous nucleotide sharing. TCRdb mirrors the immuneACCESS table, restricted to in-frame sequences. Some clones are absent from its copies; in checked studies, under half trace to an unresolved V gene, and the reason for the others is unknown. The V and J calls and clone size come from that table; D and trimming were worked out from the DNA. The sample yields approximately 100,000 clones; around 84% were counted once. Less than 1.5% of the sample is in the top ten clones.

The sequence derives from a woman aged 18-35 years in good health and CMV-seronegative. Material: PBMCs. The V gene is TRBV12-2 and the J gene is TRBJ1-5; the D segment call TRBD1 is taken from the table without a DNA check. TRBV12-2 represents a pseudogene. The DNA sequence is TGTGCAAGTCGCTTAGTACACAGGGAAAGAGGCCCCCAGCATTTT. Its protein product is CASRLVHRERGPQHF.